Below, one TCR beta chain is given with its context. Profiled with immunoSEQ multiplex PCR; TCRdb holds only in-frame clones, not every one. Here the sample spans 2 million to 2.5 million clones, about 92% being singletons. The entry originates in a study of shared clonotypes between healthy human individuals. The sequence derives from a man between 18 and 29 years old in good health. Some clones in this sample may be carry-over from other donors' samples. The sequencing input was naive CD4+ T cells from PBMCs. Described subset: CD45RA+ positively selected.

CDR3 loop: CASKKDPSYNEQFF. The CDR3 DNA sequence: TGTGCCAGCAAGAAGGACCCCTCCTACAATGAGCAGTTCTTC. The chain employs TRBV6-6 and TRBJ2-1; no reliable D call. The CDR3 consists of 14 residues. Germline loops: CDR1 MNHNY, CDR2 SVGAGI (reference sequence). V was trimmed by 7 bases and J by 0 bases, leaving 10 bases between them.